A selection of T cell receptor beta chains follows, all from one sample in a study of patients and donors after allogeneic stem cell transplantation. TCRdb passed the RT-PCR reads through MiXCR, listing each CDR3 protein once. The profile covers about a million distinct CDR3 sequences, with roughly 18% appearing a single time and 5% to 7.5% taken by the ten largest. The source material was blood, either unsorted or a sorted T cell fraction (not recorded which). These receptors were obtained from a human donor who was either an allogeneic HSCT recipient or a stem cell or donor lymphocyte infusion donor (not recorded which). It is not recorded whose cells these are; they may come from a transplant donor. Each CDR3 is given with its conserved first and last residue. D genes are given only for firm matches. Clone size, where shown, is once, few, many, or a class for clones that have expanded.

v_gene,d_gene,len,j_gene,abundance,CDR3nt,CDR3aa
TRBV29-1,-,15,TRBJ2-7,-,TGCAGCGTTTACTCCACCACGGGTTTTGGGTACGAGCAGTACTTC,CSVYSTTGFGYEQYF
TRBV6-1,TRBD1,14,TRBJ1-6,few,TGTGCCAGCAGAACAGACAGGGGGCCTTCACCCCTCCACTTT,CASRTDRGPSPLHF
TRBV4-3,TRBD1,17,TRBJ2-4,-,TGCGCCAGCAGCCGCAAACCGTACAGGGGCGCTGAAAACATTCAGTACTTC,CASSRKPYRGAENIQYF
TRBV6-5,-,15,TRBJ2-7,-,TGTGCCAGCAGTTACTCGAACAGGGTGGGTTACGAGCAGTACTTC,CASSYSNRVGYEQYF
TRBV12-3/TRBV12-4,-,12,TRBJ1-1,-,TGTGCCAGCAGTTTCGTTCAGGGAGAAGCTTTCTTT,CASSFVQGEAFF
TRBV7-9,TRBD1,15,TRBJ1-2,few,TGTGCCAGCAGCTGGGGGACAGGGGCTAACTATGGCTACACCTTC,CASSWGTGANYGYTF
TRBV5-1,-,15,TRBJ2-3,-,TGCGCCAGCAGCTTCTGGCAGACAAGCACAGATACGCAGTATTTT,CASSFWQTSTDTQYF
TRBV7-9,TRBD1,14,TRBJ2-2,few,TGTGCCAGCACGTACAGGGGGCAGGTCGGGGAGCTGTTTTTT,CASTYRGQVGELFF
TRBV2,-,12,TRBJ1-1,-,TGTGCCAGCCTCCCTGGGAACACTGAAGCTTTCTTT,CASLPGNTEAFF
TRBV9,-,14,TRBJ1-5,few,TGTGCCAGCAGCGTAGGTCCAGGCGAGCAGCCCCAGCATTTT,CASSVGPGEQPQHF
TRBV19,TRBD1,16,TRBJ1-5,-,TGTGCCAGTAGTTTTCCGGGACAGGGGAGCAATCAGCCCCAGCATTTT,CASSFPGQGSNQPQHF
TRBV29-1,TRBD1,14,TRBJ1-3,few,TGCAGCGTTGAAACAGGGGGGTATGGAAACACCATATATTTT,CSVETGGYGNTIYF
TRBV6-1,-,14,TRBJ1-5,-,TGTGCCAGCAGTGAAATACAGGGAAATCAGCCCCAGCATTTT,CASSEIQGNQPQHF
TRBV10-3,TRBD2,14,TRBJ2-3,-,TGTGCCATACAGCGGGGAATTAGCACAGATACGCAGTATTTT,CAIQRGISTDTQYF
TRBV12-3/TRBV12-4,-,15,TRBJ2-3,few,TGTGCCAGCAGTTCCACCGGATCCCTAACCGGTACGCAGTATTTT,CASSSTGSLTGTQYF
TRBV2,-,13,TRBJ1-5,few,TGTGCCAGCATCAGGGAGAACAATCAGCCCCAGCATTTT,CASIRENNQPQHF
TRBV12-3/TRBV12-4,TRBD1,13,TRBJ1-2,many,TGTGCCAGCAGTTTGGGGACAGGGATCGGCTACACCTTC,CASSLGTGIGYTF
TRBV21-1,-,15,TRBJ2-1,-,TGTGCCAGCAGCAACGCAACGGAGTTTTACAATGAGCAGTTCTTC,CASSNATEFYNEQFF
TRBV12-3/TRBV12-4,TRBD1,15,TRBJ2-3,many,TGTGCCAGCAGTCCGGGACAGGGTGGGACAGATACGCAGTATTTT,CASSPGQGGTDTQYF
TRBV7-2,-,16,TRBJ2-3,-,TGTGCCAGCAGCTCAACAGGGTACCGGAGCACAGATACGCAGTATTTT,CASSSTGYRSTDTQYF
TRBV20-1,TRBD1,13,TRBJ2-5,-,TGCAGTGCTAGAGGACAGGGAGAAGAGACCCAGTACTTC,CSARGQGEETQYF
TRBV20-1,-,14,TRBJ2-7,few,TGCTCCTACCTCGGGGACTCGATCAACTACGAGCAGTACTTC,CSYLGDSINYEQYF
TRBV7-9,-,15,TRBJ2-1,few,TGTGCCAGCAGCTTATGGGGCCGGGAAGTTGATGAGCAGTTCTTC,CASSLWGREVDEQFF
TRBV12-3/TRBV12-4,-,16,TRBJ1-3,few,TGTGCCAGCAGACCACGGACGGCGAGCTCTGGAAACACCATATATTTT,CASRPRTASSGNTIYF
TRBV5-1,-,14,TRBJ2-3,-,TGCGCCAGCAGCCGGGACTCAGTCCCAGATACGCAGTATTTT,CASSRDSVPDTQYF
TRBV14,-,11,TRBJ1-4,few,TGTGCCAGCAGCCAAGGCGGGGATCTGTTTTTT,CASSQGGDLFF
TRBV7-8,TRBD1,17,TRBJ1-4,-,TGTGCCAGCAGCGTACCGGGACAGGGGGCCCCTAATGAAAAACTGTTTTTT,CASSVPGQGAPNEKLFF
TRBV3-1,TRBD1,13,TRBJ1-2,few,TGTGCCAGCAGCCAGACAGGGAACGGCGGCTACACCTTC,CASSQTGNGGYTF
TRBV7-2,-,15,TRBJ1-6,-,TGTGCCAGCAGCTCCGGACATTCATATAATTCACCCCTCCACTTT,CASSSGHSYNSPLHF
TRBV12-3/TRBV12-4,-,14,TRBJ2-1,-,TGTGCCAGCAGTCTACAGAGGCTAAATAATGAGCAGTTCTTC,CASSLQRLNNEQFF
TRBV20-1,-,14,TRBJ1-1,-,TGCAGTGCTGCAGACTCGGTACGTAACACTGAAGCTTTCTTT,CSAADSVRNTEAFF
TRBV6-4,TRBD2,15,TRBJ2-1,few,TGTGCCAGCAGTGACCTCAAGGGTAGCGGGAGTGTTAAGTTCTTC,CASSDLKGSGSVKFF
TRBV5-1,TRBD2,15,TRBJ2-1,-,TGCGCCAGCAGTCATACTAGCGGGACGGTCAATGAGCAGTTCTTC,CASSHTSGTVNEQFF
TRBV10-3,-,11,TRBJ2-3,-,TGTGCCACTTCGGGGGTAGATACGCAGTATTTT,CATSGVDTQYF
TRBV20-1,-,15,TRBJ2-1,-,TGCAGTGCTAGAGTTGGATCCAACAGGTATCACGAGCAGTTCTTC,CSARVGSNRYHEQFF
TRBV7-3,-,13,TRBJ1-2,few,TGTGCCAGCAGCTTAAAACAGGGCAGCCCCTACACCTTC,CASSLKQGSPYTF
TRBV7-9,-,14,TRBJ1-5,few,TGTGCCAGCAGCTTAGACAGACCCCCTCAGCCCCAGCATTTT,CASSLDRPPQPQHF
TRBV12-3/TRBV12-4,-,13,TRBJ1-2,many,TGTGCCAGCAGTGGGGCCATCCGGGATGGCTACACCTTC,CASSGAIRDGYTF
TRBV6-1,TRBD2,13,TRBJ2-1,-,TGTGCCACGAGCGGGAAGGGCGAAAATGAGCAGTTCTTC,CATSGKGENEQFF
TRBV15,-,17,TRBJ2-2,-,TGTGCCACCAGCAGGTCCAGATCGGGTGCAGCCCTCGGGGAGCTGTTTTTT,CATSRSRSGAALGELFF
TRBV6-6,-,13,TRBJ2-1,-,TGTGCCAGCGGCCTCGAGGTCACGAATGAGCAGTTCTTC,CASGLEVTNEQFF
TRBV29-1,-,12,TRBJ1-2,-,TGCAGCGTTAATAGACCGGGCTATGGCTACACCTTC,CSVNRPGYGYTF
TRBV27,-,15,TRBJ1-6,-,TGTGCCAGCAGTGACTCTAGGGTCCTTAATTCACCCCTCCACTTT,CASSDSRVLNSPLHF
TRBV20-1,TRBD2,14,TRBJ2-1,few,TGCAGTGCTCCTCTAGCGGGTTCCTACAATGAGCAGTTCTTC,CSAPLAGSYNEQFF
TRBV14,TRBD2,14,TRBJ2-7,few,TGTGCCAGCAGCTCCGGGACTAGCCGTTACGAGCAGTACTTC,CASSSGTSRYEQYF
TRBV4-3,TRBD1,17,TRBJ2-4,-,TGCGCCAGCAGCCTGAATCCGGGACAGGGACCCAAAAACATTCAGTACTTC,CASSLNPGQGPKNIQYF
TRBV4-1,-,13,TRBJ2-5,-,TGCGCCAGCAGCCAAGAGACAGAAGAGACCCAGTACTTC,CASSQETEETQYF
TRBV9,TRBD1,13,TRBJ2-2,-,TGTGCCAGCAGCTACAGGGGAGCCGGGGAGCTGTTTTTT,CASSYRGAGELFF
TRBV6-5,-,16,TRBJ2-3,-,TGTGCCAGCAGTTCCGGCCCGGGGCAGGCCACAGATACGCAGTATTTT,CASSSGPGQATDTQYF
TRBV18,-,20,TRBJ2-1,-,TGTGCCAGCTCCCCTAGAGGTGCCCTTTCTCGACCGATCGGATACAATGAGCAGTTCTTC,CASSPRGALSRPIGYNEQFF
TRBV30,-,13,TRBJ1-1,-,TGTGCCTGGAGTTACAGGGTCGACACTGAAGCTTTCTTT,CAWSYRVDTEAFF
TRBV11-2,TRBD1,18,TRBJ2-3,once,TGTGCCAGCAGCTCCTTCCTTTACGACAGGGCCCACACAGATACGCAGTATTTT,CASSSFLYDRAHTDTQYF
TRBV5-1,-,15,TRBJ1-1,few,TGCGCCAGCCGCCCCCTAGGACAGTCAGACACTGAAGCTTTCTTT,CASRPLGQSDTEAFF
TRBV14,-,18,TRBJ1-2,few,TGTGCCAGCAGCCAAGTTCGGAAGGCCAATCCGAGTAGGCATGGCTACACCTTC,CASSQVRKANPSRHGYTF
TRBV4-1,-,17,TRBJ1-6,-,TGCGCCAGCAGCCACGTTGCGACAAGGCCCTTGGATTCACCCCTCCACTTT,CASSHVATRPLDSPLHF
TRBV12-3/TRBV12-4,TRBD2,16,TRBJ2-7,-,TGTGCCAGCAGTTCTCGGACTAGCGGGAGTATCAACGAGCAGTACTTC,CASSSRTSGSINEQYF
TRBV9,TRBD2,14,TRBJ2-5,many,TGTGCCAGCAGCGTAGGCGGGAGGCAAGAGACCCAGTACTTC,CASSVGGRQETQYF
TRBV27,TRBD2,17,TRBJ2-3,few,TGTGCCAGCAGTTTCATGGGACTAGCGGCTAGCACAGATACGCAGTATTTT,CASSFMGLAASTDTQYF
TRBV7-2,-,15,TRBJ1-2,few,TGTGCCAGCAGCCTCGAAATTCGAGCTAACTATGGCTACACCTTC,CASSLEIRANYGYTF
TRBV5-1,-,14,TRBJ2-7,few,TGCGCCAGCAGCTTGGCCCTAGAATCGAACGAGCAGTACTTC,CASSLALESNEQYF